Below, one T cell receptor beta chain is given with its context. Antigen specificity is unknown. These data are taken from a study of cytomegalovirus exposure and HLA in healthy donors. The PCR used 60 Vbeta and 13 Jbeta primers. The repertoire was sequenced with immunoSEQ multiplex PCR; TCRdb's copy has only in-frame clones and lacks some. The sample lists tens of thousands of clones; 65% to 75% were seen once. Germline V gives CDR1 MNHEY, CDR2 SVGAGI. V lost 6 bases, J lost 2 bases, and 12 bases lay in between. The CDR3 contains 14 residues. Study-wide points: Published work reported that the classifier diagnosed cytomegalovirus status with high specificity and sensitivity. Specificity of three CMV-associated chains for CMV antigens was verified in vitro.

This TCR was recovered from a man aged 45-65 years in good health and CMV-seropositive. This chain uses TRBV6-5 with TRBJ2-3, with D possibly being TRBD1 (5 bases). Sequenced: PBMCs. CDR3 nucleotide sequence: TGTGCCAGCAGGTTCGACAGCCCCACAGATACGCAGTATTTT. It specifies CASRFDSPTDTQYF.